This is a list of T cell receptor beta chains from one sample in a study of cytomegalovirus exposure and HLA in healthy donors. Assay used: immunoSEQ multiplex PCR; TCRdb lists only in-frame clones, some missing. The table has roughly 150,000 clones, approximately 9% seen once. Sequences were obtained from PBMCs. All receptors come from a male donor in good health and CMV-seronegative. Both conserved end residues are part of each CDR3. The order of the fields is clone size, J gene, V gene, D gene, CDR3 length, CDR3 protein, CDR3 DNA. A D gene is named only where the DNA matches it firmly. The size of a clone is reported for some rows only, either as once, few or many, or as a class for expanded clones.

>few|TRBJ2-5|TRBV28|TRBD2|16
CASRGPRLAGQETQYF
TGTGCCAGCAGGGGTCCTAGACTAGCGGGACAAGAGACCCAGTACTTC
>.|TRBJ2-2|TRBV7-2|TRBD2|15
CASGPTSGSTGELFF
TGTGCCAGCGGGCCGACTAGCGGGAGCACCGGGGAGCTGTTTTTT
>.|TRBJ2-7|TRBV7-3|TRBD1|15
CASSPGPGQVYEQYF
TGTGCCAGCAGCCCTGGCCCGGGACAGGTCTACGAGCAGTACTTC
>.|TRBJ1-1|TRBV5-1|TRBD1|14
CASSTWTGNTEAFF
TGCGCCAGCAGCACCTGGACAGGCAACACTGAAGCTTTCTTT
>.|TRBJ2-2|TRBV4-2|TRBD1|16
CASSRATGPGTGELFF
TGTGCCAGCAGCCGCGCGACAGGGCCGGGTACCGGGGAGCTGTTTTTT
>.|TRBJ1-1|TRBV19|.|17
CASSIWVREGLYAEAFF
TGTGCCAGTAGTATTTGGGTCAGGGAGGGCCTGTACGCTGAAGCTTTCTTT
>few|TRBJ1-2|TRBV27|TRBD1|14
CASREQGAGYGYTF
TGTGCCAGCAGGGAACAGGGGGCTGGGTATGGCTACACCTTC
>.|TRBJ2-1|TRBV14|.|13
CASSQDPVGRQFF
TGTGCCAGCAGCCAAGATCCGGTGGGGAGGCAGTTCTTC
>.|TRBJ1-2|TRBV7-2|.|15
CASSSTLLANYGYTF
TGTGCCAGCAGCTCTACCCTTTTAGCTAACTATGGCTACACCTTC
>.|TRBJ1-5|TRBV4-3|.|15
CASSQDDRPGQPQHF
TGCGCCAGCAGCCAAGACGACAGGCCTGGCCAGCCCCAGCATTTT
>.|TRBJ1-3|TRBV29-1|.|15
CSVDMSHSSGNTIYF
TGCAGCGTTGATATGTCGCACAGCTCTGGAAACACCATATATTTT
>few|TRBJ1-2|TRBV28|TRBD1|16
CASSSPGTGGEIGYTF
TGTGCCAGCAGTTCTCCCGGGACAGGGGGCGAGATTGGCTACACCTTC
>few|TRBJ1-2|TRBV7-9|TRBD1|16
CASSLVADRANYGYTF
TGTGCCAGCAGCTTAGTGGCCGACAGGGCTAACTATGGCTACACCTTC
>.|TRBJ2-2|TRBV18|.|16
CASSPPNIRGSGELFF
TGTGCCAGCTCACCACCGAATATTCGGGGATCCGGGGAGCTGTTTTTT
>.|TRBJ1-6|TRBV4-3|.|11
CASSQDGPLHF
TGCGCCAGCAGCCAAGACGGACCCCTCCACTTT